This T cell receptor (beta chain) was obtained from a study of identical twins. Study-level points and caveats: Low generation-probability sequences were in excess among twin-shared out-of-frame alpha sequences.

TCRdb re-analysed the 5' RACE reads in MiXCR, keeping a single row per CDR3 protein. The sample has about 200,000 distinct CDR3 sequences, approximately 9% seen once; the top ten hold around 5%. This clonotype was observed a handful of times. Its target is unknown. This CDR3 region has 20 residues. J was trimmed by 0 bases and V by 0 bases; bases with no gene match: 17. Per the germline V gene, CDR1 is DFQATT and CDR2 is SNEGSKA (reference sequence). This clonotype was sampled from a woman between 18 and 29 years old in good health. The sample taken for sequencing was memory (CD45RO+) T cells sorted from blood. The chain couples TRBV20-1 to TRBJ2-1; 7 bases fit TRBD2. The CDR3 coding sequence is TGCAGTGCTAGAGAAGCCATCGGTAAGCTCGGGACTACCTCCTACAATGAGCAGTTCTTC. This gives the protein CSAREAIGKLGTTSYNEQFF.